This TCR beta chain was observed in a study of vaccination effects on CD4 cells after COVID-19. Study-wide results and caveats: Late post-vaccination, clones induced by infection and those induced by vaccine underwent marked clonal contraction.

Germline V CDR1 and CDR2: DFQATT, SNEGSKA (reference sequence). Trimming stripped 3 bases from V and 2 bases from J, with 8 bases between. The CDR3 consists of 13 residues. The culture ran for 10 days before CD4+ T cells were isolated. Some clones are missing from TCRdb's copy, which holds only in-frame ones; the method was immunoSEQ multiplex PCR. The data hold more than 35,000 clones, with around 80% observed a single time. With regard to this clone: The target antigen is unknown.

The sequence was obtained from a human donor who received a COVID-19 vaccine. The starting material was CD4+ T cells from PBMCs cultured without peptide, obtained before COVID-19 vaccination. This chain joins TRBV20-1 and TRBJ1-3, with D perhaps matching TRBD1 (5 bases). The CDR3 protein is CSASEGPGNTIYF. In DNA, the CDR3 is TGCAGTGCTAGTGAGGGGCCTGGAAACACCATATATTTT.